Below, 8 T cell receptor beta chains from the same sample are listed, as sequenced in a study of blood T cell repertoires in COVID-19. Method: immunoSEQ multiplex PCR; TCRdb's copy keeps in-frame clones and lacks some. The repertoire holds about 210,000 clones, with approximately 86% as singletons. Sequencing was performed on PBMCs or T cells enriched from blood (not recorded which). All receptors come from a woman in her 40s in a cohort exposed to, infected with or recovered from COVID-19 (not recorded which).

The CDR3 nucleotides read TGTGCCAGCAGTGAAGCGGCTAGCGGGGACTACAATGAGCAGTTCTTC. Amino acids: CASSEAASGDYNEQFF. V usage is TRBV6-1 and J usage is TRBJ2-1; 9 nucleotides agree with TRBD2. Germline CDR1 reads MNHNS; CDR2 reads SASEGT. The CDR3 sequence is 16 residues long. After removal of 0 bases from V and 3 bases from J, the junction contained 3 bases not matched to a gene.

J is TRBJ1-2 and V is TRBV7-9, with 9 bases aligning to TRBD1. CDR1 and CDR2 (germline): SEHNR, FQNEAQ (reference sequence). The CDR3 totals 15 residues. J gave up 5 bases and V 0 bases, and 4 bases lay outside the gene matches. CDR3 DNA sequence: TGTGCCAGCAGCTTAGCCGGGACAGGGAGTTATGGCTACACCTTC. This gives the protein CASSLAGTGSYGYTF.

This clone appeared a single time. The CDR3 sequence is CASSAPGLAAYNEQFF. For the CDR3, the DNA is TGTGCCAGCAGTGCGCCGGGACTAGCGGCCTACAATGAGCAGTTCTTC. V and J are TRBV11-3 and TRBJ2-1, with TRBD2 matching 11 bases. The CDR3 runs 16 residues. Germline trimming cut 6 bases from V and 2 bases from J; bases unmatched to any gene: 6. CDR1 and CDR2 from the germline V gene are SGHNT and YENEEA.

J is TRBJ1-1 and V is TRBV2; the D gene is possibly TRBD1 (5 bases). V gave up 3 bases and J gave up 5 bases, with 13 bases separating them. The length of the CDR3 is 14 residues. Germline V gene lookup returns CDR1 SNHLY and CDR2 FYNNEI. This chain's CDR3 is CASSERRVRTEAFF. The DNA of the CDR3 is TGTGCCAGCAGTGAGCGCAGGGTTCGGACTGAAGCTTTCTTT.

The rearrangement joins TRBV7-8 to TRBJ2-2; TRBD1 aligns across 8 bases. Germline CDR1 is SGHVS and CDR2 is FQNEAQ. J was trimmed by 7 bases and V by 6 bases; bases with no gene match: 7. This CDR3 spans 14 amino acids. The DNA for the CDR3 is TGTGCCAGCAGTACTCGGACAGGGCGCGGGGAGCTGTTTTTT. It translates to CASSTRTGRGELFF.

This rearrangement joins TRBV28 to TRBJ2-2, with 7 bases lining up with TRBD2. Germline V gives CDR1 MDHEN, CDR2 SYDVKM. Trimming at V came to 3 bases and at J to 2 bases, leaving 9 bases not matched to a gene. This CDR3 contains 17 residues. CDR3: CASSFREGTYNTGELFF. The CDR3 DNA sequence: TGTGCCAGCAGTTTTAGGGAGGGGACGTATAACACCGGGGAGCTGTTTTTT.

This clone has a handful of counts. The gene calls are TRBV15 and TRBJ1-2, with D uncertain. The CDR3 is 14 residues long. Trimming left V 1 base short and J 6 bases short, with 12 bases between. The V gene's germline CDR1 is LNHNV and CDR2 YYDKDF (reference sequence). Here the CDR3 DNA reads TGTGCCACCAGCAGAGTAAGGCCCCGGGATGGCTACACCTTC. It specifies CATSRVRPRDGYTF.

This clone was picked up one time. This chain uses TRBV4-1 with TRBJ1-6, with a tentative D call TRBD1 (5 bases). With 5 bases removed from V and 9 bases from J, the gap between germline ends came to 14 bases. Germline V gene data show CDR1 as MGHRA and CDR2 as YSYEKL. This CDR3 region has 14 residues. CDR3 sequence: CASSSSLRGSPLHF. In nucleotides, the CDR3 is TGCGCCAGCAGCTCCTCGTTAAGGGGTTCACCCCTCCACTTT.